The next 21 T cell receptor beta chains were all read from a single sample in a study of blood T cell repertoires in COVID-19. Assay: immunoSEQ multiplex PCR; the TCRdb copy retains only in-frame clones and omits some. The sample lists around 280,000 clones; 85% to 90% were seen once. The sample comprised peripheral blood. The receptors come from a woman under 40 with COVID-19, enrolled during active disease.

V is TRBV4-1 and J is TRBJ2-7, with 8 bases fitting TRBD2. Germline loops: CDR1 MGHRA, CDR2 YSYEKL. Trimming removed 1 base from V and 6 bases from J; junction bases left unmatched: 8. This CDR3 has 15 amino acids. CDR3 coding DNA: TGCGCCAGCAGCCAAGCGTCGGGGGGGCTTACCGAGCAGTACTTC. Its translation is CASSQASGGLTEQYF.

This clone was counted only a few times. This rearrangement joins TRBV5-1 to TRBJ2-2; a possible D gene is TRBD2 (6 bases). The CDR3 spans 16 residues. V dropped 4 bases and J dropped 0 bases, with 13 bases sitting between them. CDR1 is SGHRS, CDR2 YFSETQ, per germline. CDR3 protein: CASSVRDWSNTGELFF. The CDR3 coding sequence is TGCGCCAGCAGCGTACGGGACTGGTCGAACACCGGGGAGCTGTTTTTT.

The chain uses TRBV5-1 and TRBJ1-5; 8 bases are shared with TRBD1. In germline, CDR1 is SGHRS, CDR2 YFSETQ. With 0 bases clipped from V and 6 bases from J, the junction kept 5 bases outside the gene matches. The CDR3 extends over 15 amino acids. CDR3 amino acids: CASSLAPTGGQPQHF. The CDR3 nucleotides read TGCGCCAGCAGCTTGGCCCCTACAGGGGGTCAGCCCCAGCATTTT.

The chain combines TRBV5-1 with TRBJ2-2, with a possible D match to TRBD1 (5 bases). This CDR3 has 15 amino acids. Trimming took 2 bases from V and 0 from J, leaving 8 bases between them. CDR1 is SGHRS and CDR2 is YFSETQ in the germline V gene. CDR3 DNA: TGCGCCAGCAGCTTAGGGGATGCGAACACCGGGGAGCTGTTTTTT. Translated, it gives CASSLGDANTGELFF.

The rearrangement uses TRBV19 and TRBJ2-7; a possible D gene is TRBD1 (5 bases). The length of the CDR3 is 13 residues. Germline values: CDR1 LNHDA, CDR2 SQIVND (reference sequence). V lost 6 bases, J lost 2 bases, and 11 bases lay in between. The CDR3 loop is CASSNRSAYEQYF. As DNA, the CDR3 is TGTGCCAGTAGCAACAGGTCTGCCTACGAGCAGTACTTC.

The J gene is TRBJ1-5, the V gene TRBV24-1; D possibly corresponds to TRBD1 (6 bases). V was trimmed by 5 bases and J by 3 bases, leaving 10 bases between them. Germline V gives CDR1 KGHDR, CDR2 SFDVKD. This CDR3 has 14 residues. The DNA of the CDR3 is TGTGCCACCAGTGCCAGGGGATACAATCAGCCCCAGCATTTT. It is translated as CATSARGYNQPQHF.

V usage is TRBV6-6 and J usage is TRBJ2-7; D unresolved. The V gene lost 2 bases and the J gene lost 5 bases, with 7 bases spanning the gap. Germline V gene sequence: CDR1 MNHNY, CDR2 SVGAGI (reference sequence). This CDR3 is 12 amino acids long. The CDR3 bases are TGTGCCAGCAGTTACGGAGCAAACGAGCAGTACTTC. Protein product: CASSYGANEQYF.

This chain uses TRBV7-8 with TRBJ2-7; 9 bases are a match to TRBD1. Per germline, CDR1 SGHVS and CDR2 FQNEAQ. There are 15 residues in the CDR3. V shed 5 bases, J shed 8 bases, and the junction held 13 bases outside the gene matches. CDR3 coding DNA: TGTGCCAGCAGCCCGGCCCGGACAGGGGCTTTCCAGCAGTACTTC. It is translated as CASSPARTGAFQQYF.

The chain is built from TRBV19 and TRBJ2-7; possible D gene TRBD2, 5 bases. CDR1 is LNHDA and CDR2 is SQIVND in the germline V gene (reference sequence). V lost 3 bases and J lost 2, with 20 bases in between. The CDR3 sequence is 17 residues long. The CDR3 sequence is CASSMGAEGFGAYEQYF. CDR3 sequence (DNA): TGTGCCAGTAGTATGGGAGCCGAGGGTTTCGGAGCCTACGAGCAGTACTTC.

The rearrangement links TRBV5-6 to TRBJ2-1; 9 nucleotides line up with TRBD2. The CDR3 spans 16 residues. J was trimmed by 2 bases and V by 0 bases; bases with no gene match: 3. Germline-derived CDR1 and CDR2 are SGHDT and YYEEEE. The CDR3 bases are TGTGCCAGCAGCTTGGGAGCGGGGGGAACCTACAATGAGCAGTTCTTC. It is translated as CASSLGAGGTYNEQFF.

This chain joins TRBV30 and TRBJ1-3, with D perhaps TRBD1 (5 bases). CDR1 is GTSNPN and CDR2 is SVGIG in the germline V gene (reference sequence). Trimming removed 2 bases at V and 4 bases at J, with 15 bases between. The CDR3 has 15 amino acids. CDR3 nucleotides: TGTGCCTGGAGTCGCGGATCCAGGGCCGGAAACACCATATATTTT. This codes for CAWSRGSRAGNTIYF.

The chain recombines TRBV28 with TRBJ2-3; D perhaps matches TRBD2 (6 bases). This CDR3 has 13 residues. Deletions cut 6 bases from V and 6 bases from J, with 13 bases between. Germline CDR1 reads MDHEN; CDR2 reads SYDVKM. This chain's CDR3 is CASSLIRGDTQYF. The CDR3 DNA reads TGTGCCAGCAGCCTCATTCGGGGGGATACGCAGTATTTT.

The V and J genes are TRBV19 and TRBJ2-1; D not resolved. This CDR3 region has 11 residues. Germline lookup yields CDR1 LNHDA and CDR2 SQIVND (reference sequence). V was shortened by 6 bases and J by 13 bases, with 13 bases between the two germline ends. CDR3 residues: CASRSSGTQFF. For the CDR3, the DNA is TGTGCCAGTAGAAGTTCGGGTACACAGTTCTTC.

The CDR3 loop reads CSVTRRTGELFF. The CDR3 DNA sequence: TGCAGCGTTACGCGGCGCACCGGGGAGCTGTTTTTT. The genes are TRBV29-1 and TRBJ2-2; D gene uncertain. Germline assignment: CDR1 SQVTM and CDR2 ANQGSEA. The CDR3 contains 12 residues. V lost 5 bases, J lost 4 bases, and 8 bases lay in between.

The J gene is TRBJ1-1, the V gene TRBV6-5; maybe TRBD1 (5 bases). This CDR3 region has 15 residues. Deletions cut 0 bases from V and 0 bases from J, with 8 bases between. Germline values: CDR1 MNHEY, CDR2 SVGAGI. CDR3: CASSYSWTLNTEAFF. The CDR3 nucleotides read TGTGCCAGCAGTTACTCCTGGACACTGAACACTGAAGCTTTCTTT.

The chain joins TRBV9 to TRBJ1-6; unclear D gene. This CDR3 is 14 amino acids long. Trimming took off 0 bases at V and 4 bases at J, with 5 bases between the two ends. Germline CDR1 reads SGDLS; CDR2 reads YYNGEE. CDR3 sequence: CASSVELYNSPLHF. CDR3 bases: TGTGCCAGCAGCGTAGAGCTTTATAATTCACCCCTCCACTTT.

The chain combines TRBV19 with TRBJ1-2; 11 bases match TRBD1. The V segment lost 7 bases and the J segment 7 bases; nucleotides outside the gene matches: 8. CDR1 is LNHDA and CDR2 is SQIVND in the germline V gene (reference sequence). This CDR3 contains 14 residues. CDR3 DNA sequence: TGTGCCAGTACCTCTCGAGGGACAGGGGGTGGCTACACCTTC. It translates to CASTSRGTGGGYTF.

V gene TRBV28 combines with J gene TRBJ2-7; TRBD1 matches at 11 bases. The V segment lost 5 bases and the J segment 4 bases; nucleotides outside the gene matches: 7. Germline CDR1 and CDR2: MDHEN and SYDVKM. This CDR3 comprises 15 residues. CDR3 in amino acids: CASSTRTGGGYEQYF. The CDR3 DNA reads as TGTGCCAGCAGTACCCGGACAGGGGGCGGGTACGAGCAGTACTTC.

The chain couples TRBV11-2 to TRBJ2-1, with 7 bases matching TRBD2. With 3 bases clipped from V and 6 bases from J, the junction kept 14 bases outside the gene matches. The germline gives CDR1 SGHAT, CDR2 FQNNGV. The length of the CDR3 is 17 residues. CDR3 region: CASSLFLGGTQGNEQFF. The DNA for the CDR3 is TGTGCCAGCAGCTTGTTCTTGGGGGGGACCCAGGGCAATGAGCAGTTCTTC.

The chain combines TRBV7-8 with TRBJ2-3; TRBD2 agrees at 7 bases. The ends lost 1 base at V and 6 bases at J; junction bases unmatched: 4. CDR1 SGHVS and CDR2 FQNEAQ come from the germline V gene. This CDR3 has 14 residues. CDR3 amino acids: CASSLDPLADTQYF. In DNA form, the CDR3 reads TGTGCCAGCAGCTTAGACCCACTAGCGGATACGCAGTATTTT.

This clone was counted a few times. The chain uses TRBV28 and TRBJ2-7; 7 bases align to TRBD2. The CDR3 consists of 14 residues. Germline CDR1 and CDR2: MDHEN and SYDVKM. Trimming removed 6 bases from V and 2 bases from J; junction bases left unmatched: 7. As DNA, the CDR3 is TGTGCCAGCAGCGTGACTAGCAGTGCCTACGAGCAGTACTTC. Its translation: CASSVTSSAYEQYF.